Included here is one T cell receptor (beta chain) sequence, with context. The data stem from a study of blood T cell repertoires in COVID-19. Across the study: The samples span acute and convalescent COVID-19 from the United States, Italy and Spain. Sources were T cells, B-cell-depleted T cells, or PBMCs; the material itself was cDNA or gDNA.

Authors' data handling: How many nucleated cells were present was estimated from reference gene primer amplification. Measured with immunoSEQ multiplex PCR; TCRdb has only the in-frame clones, and not every one. V, J and clone size were drawn from that table, and D and trimming were deduced from the DNA. The sample shows some 150,000 clones, approximately 86% of them seen only once. This CDR3 is 14 amino acids long. After removal of 6 bases from V and 8 bases from J, the junction contained 5 bases not matched to a gene. Looked up from germline, CDR1 is MNHEY and CDR2 is SMNVEV (reference sequence). This clonotype was sampled from a woman aged 40 to 50 with active or convalescent COVID-19. The chain links TRBV27 to TRBJ1-6; 9 bases are shared with TRBD1. Material for sequencing was peripheral blood. The CDR3: CASRPGTGYSPLHF. DNA of the CDR3: TGTGCCAGCAGACCAGGGACAGGGTATTCACCCCTCCACTTT.